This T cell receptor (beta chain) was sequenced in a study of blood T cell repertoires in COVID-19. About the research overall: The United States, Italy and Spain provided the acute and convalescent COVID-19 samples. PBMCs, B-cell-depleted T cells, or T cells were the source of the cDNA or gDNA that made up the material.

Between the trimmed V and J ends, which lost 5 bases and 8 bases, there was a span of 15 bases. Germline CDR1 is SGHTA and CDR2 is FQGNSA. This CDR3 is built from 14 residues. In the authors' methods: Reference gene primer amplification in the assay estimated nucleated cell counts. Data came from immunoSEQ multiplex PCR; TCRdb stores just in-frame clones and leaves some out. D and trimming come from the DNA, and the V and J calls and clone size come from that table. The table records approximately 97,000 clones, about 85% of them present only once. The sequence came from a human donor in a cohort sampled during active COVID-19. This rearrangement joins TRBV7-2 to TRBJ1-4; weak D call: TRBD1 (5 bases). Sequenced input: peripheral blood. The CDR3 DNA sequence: TGTGCCAGCAGCCGGACACGGTTGGGGGAAAAACTGTTTTTT. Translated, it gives CASSRTRLGEKLFF.